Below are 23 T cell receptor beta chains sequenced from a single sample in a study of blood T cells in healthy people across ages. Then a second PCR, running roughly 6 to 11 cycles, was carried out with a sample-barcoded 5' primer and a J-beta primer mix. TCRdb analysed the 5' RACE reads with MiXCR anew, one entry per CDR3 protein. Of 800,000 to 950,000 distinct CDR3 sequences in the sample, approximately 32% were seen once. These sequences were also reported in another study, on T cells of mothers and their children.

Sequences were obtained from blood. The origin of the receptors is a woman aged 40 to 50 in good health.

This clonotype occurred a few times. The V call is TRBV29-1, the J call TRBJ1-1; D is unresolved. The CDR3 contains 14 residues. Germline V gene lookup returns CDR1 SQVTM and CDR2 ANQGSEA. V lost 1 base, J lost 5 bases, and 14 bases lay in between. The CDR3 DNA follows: TGCAGCGTTGAAGTTGCCGGCGAAGGTACTGAAGCTTTCTTT. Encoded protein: CSVEVAGEGTEAFF.

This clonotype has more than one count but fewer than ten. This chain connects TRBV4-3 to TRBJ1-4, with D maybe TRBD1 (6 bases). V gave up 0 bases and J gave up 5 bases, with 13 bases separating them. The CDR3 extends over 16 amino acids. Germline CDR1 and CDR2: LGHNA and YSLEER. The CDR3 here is CASSQDWGAQNEKLFF. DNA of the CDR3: TGCGCCAGCAGCCAAGATTGGGGGGCCCAAAATGAAAAACTGTTTTTT.

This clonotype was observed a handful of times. The CDR3 loop reads CASSQEAGTVGNSPLHF. CDR3 nucleotide sequence: TGTGCCAGCAGCCAAGAGGCCGGGACGGTAGGAAATTCACCCCTCCACTTT. The V call is TRBV4-2, the J call TRBJ1-6; tentative D call: TRBD1 (5 bases). Germline loops: CDR1 LGHNA, CDR2 YNFKEQ. V dropped 0 bases and J dropped 7 bases, with 16 bases sitting between them. The CDR3 contains 17 residues.

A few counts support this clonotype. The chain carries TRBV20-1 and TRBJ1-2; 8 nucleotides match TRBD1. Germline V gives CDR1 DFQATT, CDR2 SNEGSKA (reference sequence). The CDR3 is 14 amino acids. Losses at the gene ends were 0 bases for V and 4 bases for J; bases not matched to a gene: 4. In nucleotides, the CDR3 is TGCAGTGCTAGAGAACCGGGACAGGCCTATGGCTACACCTTC. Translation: CSAREPGQAYGYTF.

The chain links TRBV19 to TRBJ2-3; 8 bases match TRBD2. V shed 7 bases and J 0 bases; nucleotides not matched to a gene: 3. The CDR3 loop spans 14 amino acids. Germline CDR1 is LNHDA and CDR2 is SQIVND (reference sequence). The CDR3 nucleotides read TGTGCCAGTACTAAGCGGGGGAGCACAGATACGCAGTATTTT. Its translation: CASTKRGSTDTQYF.

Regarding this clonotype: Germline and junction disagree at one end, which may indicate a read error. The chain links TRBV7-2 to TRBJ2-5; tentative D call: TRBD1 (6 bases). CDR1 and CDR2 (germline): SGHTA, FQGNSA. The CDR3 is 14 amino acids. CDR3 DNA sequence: TGTGTCAGCAGCTCACAGGGTCTGCAAGAGACCCAGTACTTC. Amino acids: CVSSSQGLQETQYF.

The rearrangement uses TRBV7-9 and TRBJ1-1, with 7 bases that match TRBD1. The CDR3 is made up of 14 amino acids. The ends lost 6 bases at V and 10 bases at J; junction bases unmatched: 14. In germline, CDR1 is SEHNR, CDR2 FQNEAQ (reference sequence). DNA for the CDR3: TGTGCCAGCAGTTCAACCCAGGGGGGTGCGTCAGCTTTCTTT. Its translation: CASSSTQGGASAFF.

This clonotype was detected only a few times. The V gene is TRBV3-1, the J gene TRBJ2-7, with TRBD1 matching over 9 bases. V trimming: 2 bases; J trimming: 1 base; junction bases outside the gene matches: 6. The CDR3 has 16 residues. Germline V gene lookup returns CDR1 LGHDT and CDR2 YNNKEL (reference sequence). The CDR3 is CASSQPIGQGSYEQYF. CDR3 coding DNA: TGTGCCAGCAGCCAACCAATTGGACAGGGGTCCTACGAGCAGTACTTC.

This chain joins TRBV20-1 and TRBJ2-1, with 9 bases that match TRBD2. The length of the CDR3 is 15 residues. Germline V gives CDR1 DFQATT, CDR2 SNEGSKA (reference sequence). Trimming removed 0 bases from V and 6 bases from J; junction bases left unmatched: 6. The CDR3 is CSARDAGGPCNEQFF. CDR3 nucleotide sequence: TGCAGTGCTAGAGATGCGGGGGGGCCTTGCAATGAGCAGTTCTTC.

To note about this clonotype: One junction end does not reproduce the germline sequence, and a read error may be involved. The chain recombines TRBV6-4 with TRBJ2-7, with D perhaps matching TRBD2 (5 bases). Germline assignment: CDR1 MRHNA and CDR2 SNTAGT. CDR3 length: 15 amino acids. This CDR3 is CASSDSSNSYNEQYF. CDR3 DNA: TGTGCCAGTAGTGACTCTAGCAACTCCTACAATGAGCAGTACTTC.

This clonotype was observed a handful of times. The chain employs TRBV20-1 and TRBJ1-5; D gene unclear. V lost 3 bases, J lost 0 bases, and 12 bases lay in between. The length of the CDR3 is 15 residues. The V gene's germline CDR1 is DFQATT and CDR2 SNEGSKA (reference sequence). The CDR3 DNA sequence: TGCAGTGCTAGGTCCGGGGAGTATAGCAATCAGCCCCAGCATTTT. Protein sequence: CSARSGEYSNQPQHF.

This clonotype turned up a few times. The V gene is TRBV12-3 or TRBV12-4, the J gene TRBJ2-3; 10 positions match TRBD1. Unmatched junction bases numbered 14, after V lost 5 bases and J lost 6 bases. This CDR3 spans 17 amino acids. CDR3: CASSPLGTGATGDTQYF. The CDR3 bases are TGTGCCAGCAGTCCCCTCGGGACAGGGGCCACCGGGGATACGCAGTATTTT.

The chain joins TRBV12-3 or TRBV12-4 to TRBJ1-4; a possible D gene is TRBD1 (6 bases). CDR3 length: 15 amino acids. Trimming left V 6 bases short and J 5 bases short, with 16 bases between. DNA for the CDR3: TGTGCCAGCAGGCCATCGGGGCAGGGGAATGAAAAACTGTTTTTT. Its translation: CASRPSGQGNEKLFF.

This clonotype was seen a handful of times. The CDR3 DNA follows: TGTGCCACCAGTGATACCGACTCTGTCCATGAGCAGTTCTTC. It is translated as CATSDTDSVHEQFF. This sequence joins TRBV24-1 and TRBJ2-1; D is undetermined. The germline V gene has CDR1 KGHDR and CDR2 SFDVKD. Trimming removed 3 bases at V and 8 bases at J, with 13 bases between. This CDR3 region has 14 residues.

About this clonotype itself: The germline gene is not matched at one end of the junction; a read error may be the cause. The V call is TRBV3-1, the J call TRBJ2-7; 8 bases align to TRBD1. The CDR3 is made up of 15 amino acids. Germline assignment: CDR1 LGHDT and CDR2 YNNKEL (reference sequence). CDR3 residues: CVSSIRTGLPYEQYF. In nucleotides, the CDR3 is TGTGTCAGCAGCATCCGGACAGGGCTCCCCTACGAGCAGTACTTC.

The CDR3 reads CASSSLVQRTLRGTDTQYF. In DNA, the CDR3 is TGTGCCAGCAGTTCGCTTGTGCAACGCACGCTGAGAGGCACAGATACGCAGTATTTT. The chain is built from TRBV7-3 and TRBJ2-3; D uncertain. V was clipped by 6 bases and J by 1 base, with 26 bases between them. CDR3 length: 19 amino acids. Looked up from germline, CDR1 is SGHTA and CDR2 is FQGTGA.

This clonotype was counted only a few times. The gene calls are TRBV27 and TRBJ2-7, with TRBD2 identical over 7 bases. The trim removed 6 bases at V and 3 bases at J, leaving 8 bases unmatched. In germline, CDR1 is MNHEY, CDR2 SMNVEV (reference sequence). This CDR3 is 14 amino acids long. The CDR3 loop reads CASRWGGSRYEQYF. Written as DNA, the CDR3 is TGTGCCAGCAGATGGGGAGGGAGTCGCTACGAGCAGTACTTC.

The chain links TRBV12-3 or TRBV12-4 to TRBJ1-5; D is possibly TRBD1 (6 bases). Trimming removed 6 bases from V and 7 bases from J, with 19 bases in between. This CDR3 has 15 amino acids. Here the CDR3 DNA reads TGTGCCAGCAGCCCTCCGGACAGCACAGGGCAGCCCCAGCATTTT. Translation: CASSPPDSTGQPQHF.

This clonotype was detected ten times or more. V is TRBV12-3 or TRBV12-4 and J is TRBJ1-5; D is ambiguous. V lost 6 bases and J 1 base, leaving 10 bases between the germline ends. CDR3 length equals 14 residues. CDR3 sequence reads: CASSLLGSNQPQHF. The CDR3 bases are TGTGCCAGCAGCTTACTGGGAAGCAATCAGCCCCAGCATTTT.

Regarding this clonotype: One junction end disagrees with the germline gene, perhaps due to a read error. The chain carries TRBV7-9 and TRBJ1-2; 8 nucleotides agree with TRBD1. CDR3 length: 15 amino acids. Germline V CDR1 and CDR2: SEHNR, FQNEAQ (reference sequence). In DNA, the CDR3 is TGTGCTAGCAGCATGGACCGGGACAGGAGCTATGGCTACACCTTC. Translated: CASSMDRDRSYGYTF.

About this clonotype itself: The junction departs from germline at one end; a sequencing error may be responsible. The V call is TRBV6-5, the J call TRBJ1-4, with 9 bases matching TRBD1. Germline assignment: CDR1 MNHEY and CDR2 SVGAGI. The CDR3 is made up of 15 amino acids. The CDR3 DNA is TGTGCCAGCAGTTACACAGGGGGCGCAGATGAAAAGCTGTTTTTT. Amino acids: CASSYTGGADEKLFF.

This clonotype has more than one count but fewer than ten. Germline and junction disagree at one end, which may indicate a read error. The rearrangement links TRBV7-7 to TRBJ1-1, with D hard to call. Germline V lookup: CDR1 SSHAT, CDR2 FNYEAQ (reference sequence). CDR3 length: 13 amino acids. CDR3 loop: CASSFSKNTEAFF. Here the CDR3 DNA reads TGTGCTAGCAGCTTTAGCAAGAACACTGAAGCTTTCTTT.

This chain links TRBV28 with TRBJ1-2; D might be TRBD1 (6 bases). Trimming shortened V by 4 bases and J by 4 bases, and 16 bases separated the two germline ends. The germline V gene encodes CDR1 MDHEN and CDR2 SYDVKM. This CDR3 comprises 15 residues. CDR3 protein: CASSSLRNRAYGYTF. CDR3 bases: TGTGCCAGCAGTTCCCTCCGGAACAGGGCCTATGGCTACACCTTC.